This T cell receptor beta chain originates from a study of T cell clones after liver transplantation (dated by TCRdb to between 2017 and 2020). For the wider study: ITN030ST, the source of the samples, was a randomized trial that attempted immunosuppression withdrawal within 2 years of liver transplantation. Subjects received no induction therapy and standard immunosuppression until randomization at 12-24 months post-transplant. Donor-reactive T cell clones were identified by TCRbeta sequencing following a pre-transplant mixed lymphocyte reaction and were subsequently tracked in post-transplant blood. As an antigen-independent comparator for donor-reactive sequences, third party-reactive TCRbeta sequences were also identified from pre-transplant MLRs. Blood samples were collected pre-transplant, pre-randomization before withdrawal, and post-randomization after either complete withdrawal or failed withdrawal. Of the eight recipients, three were HCV-positive, while the remaining recipients had been transplanted for non-autoimmune, non-viral indications. The study cohort included 8 liver transplant recipients, of whom 3 were classified as tolerant and 5 as non-tolerant. Tolerance was defined as complete immunosuppression withdrawal for at least one year with no rise in liver enzymes beyond twice the upper limit of normal.

As regards this clone: No cognate antigen has been identified for it. Base qualities are not recorded, but no much larger clone differs from it by a single base.

V and J lose 5 bases and 3 bases, and a span of 11 bases separates them. CDR1 and CDR2 are drawn from the germline V gene: SGHTA, FQGNSA. The CDR3, from cysteine to phenylalanine, totals 14 residues. The CDR3 DNA has 42 bases and is translated from base 1. Using immunoSEQ, frozen genomic DNA was subjected to high-throughput TCRbeta CDR3 sequencing, a process that included PCR amplification, mapping, bias correction and internal controls. For the original study's pipeline: Productive rearrangements were kept, and unique TCRbeta sequences were defined by CDR3 nucleotide sequence plus V and J gene. A sequence counted as donor-reactive only if the sequence showed at least 5-fold expansion in CFSE-low cells compared with unstimulated pre-transplant cells and had a frequency of at least 0.01%. Per-subject minimum frequency thresholds, based on the lowest-template unstimulated sample, ensured at least 90% detection power. Repertoire turnover was measured by Jensen-Shannon divergence between the top 1000 TCRbeta sequences post- and pre-transplant. Changes in detection of donor-reactive sequences were assessed with two-sided Fisher's exact tests. Drawn from immuneACCESS, this table holds only the in-frame rearrangements with V and J called that TCRdb kept. Clones are partly lost; checked studies trace under half to an unresolved V gene and leave the rest unexplained. V and J calls plus clone size are reproduced from that table; the DNA served to infer D and trimming. Here the sample has 93,000 or so clones; approximately 79% occur a single time. The ten largest clones add up to 2.5% to 3.5% of the sample.

Thawed unstimulated PBMCs were stained for CD3, CD4 and CD8 and FACS-sorted into CD3+CD4+ and CD3+CD8+ populations. All 8 studied subjects were randomized to withdrawal of immunosuppression. The Qiagen DNeasy Blood and Tissue Kit was used for isolation of genomic DNA. The study at large found these results: In a couple of subjects, low numbers of available donor cells limited the measurable donor-reactive repertoire. Without allograft tissue specimens, donor-reactive T cells may have migrated into the graft rather than being deleted. After accounting for repertoire turnover, donor-reactive detection was significantly reduced in 7 of 8 subjects for CD4 and 8 of 8 for CD8. The conclusions were preliminary, being limited by small, heterogeneous patient numbers and by non-standardized post-transplant time points. Donor-reactive sequences decreased more than third party-reactive sequences, which suggests partial antigen-specific deletion that was not related to withdrawal success. In 5 of 8 subjects, regardless of tolerance or HCV status, circulating donor-reactive CD4 TCRbeta sequences dropped significantly post-transplant.

This receptor chain uses TRBV7-2 and TRBJ1-5; TRBD1 is a weak D gene call, 6 bases matching. The clonotype comes from a human patient who received a liver transplant. Following a transplant, some T cells may be graft donor cells, not patient cells. The material was CD4+ T cells from blood, obtained around 50 months after liver transplant. In nucleotide form, the sequence is TGTGCCAGCAGCATCTACAGGGACAATCAGCCCCAGCATTTT. This is translated as CASSIYRDNQPQHF.